The rows below give T cell receptor beta chains drawn from one sample of a study of CD8 T cells in ankylosing spondylitis. Via MiXCR, TCRdb re-called the 5' RACE reads, giving one row per CDR3 protein. The repertoire has roughly 700,000 distinct CDR3 sequences, under 20% of them found once; the top ten carry 15% to 20%. Sample: blood, either unsorted or a sorted T cell fraction (not recorded which). Every receptor here comes from a male donor with ankylosing spondylitis. Both conserved end residues are part of each CDR3. D genes are given only for firm matches. Expanded clones are given a class, and other clones once, few, many or no size at all.

d_call: .; clone_size: .; j_call: TRBJ1-4; v_call: TRBV12-5; cdr3_aa: CASGLVPDEKLFF; cdr3_nt: TGTGCTAGTGGTTTGGTACCTGATGAAAAACTGTTTTTT
d_call: TRBD2; clone_size: .; j_call: TRBJ2-1; v_call: TRBV20-1; cdr3_aa: CSAGGGNPSSYNEQFF; cdr3_nt: TGCAGTGCGGGCGGGGGGAACCCTAGCTCCTACAATGAGCAGTTCTTC
d_call: TRBD1; clone_size: many; j_call: TRBJ1-5; v_call: TRBV20-1; cdr3_aa: CSATGGQPQHF; cdr3_nt: TGCAGTGCTACAGGGGGACAGCCCCAGCATTTT
d_call: .; clone_size: .; j_call: TRBJ1-6; v_call: TRBV12-5; cdr3_aa: CASGTDYNSPLHF; cdr3_nt: TGTGCTAGTGGGACAGACTATAATTCACCCCTCCACTTT
d_call: TRBD1; clone_size: few; j_call: TRBJ2-1; v_call: TRBV5-4; cdr3_aa: CASNLGTGDYNEQFF; cdr3_nt: TGTGCCAGCAACCTCGGGACAGGCGACTACAATGAGCAGTTCTTC
d_call: TRBD1; clone_size: few; j_call: TRBJ1-1; v_call: TRBV29-1; cdr3_aa: CSVKTGGGRTEAFF; cdr3_nt: TGCAGCGTTAAAACAGGGGGCGGCCGCACTGAAGCTTTCTTT
d_call: .; clone_size: .; j_call: TRBJ1-1; v_call: TRBV5-1; cdr3_aa: CASSGASGEVNTEAFF; cdr3_nt: TGCGCCAGCAGCGGGGCGAGTGGGGAGGTGAACACTGAAGCTTTCTTT
d_call: TRBD1; clone_size: few; j_call: TRBJ2-7; v_call: TRBV30; cdr3_aa: CAWSAGTGSFEQYF; cdr3_nt: TGTGCCTGGAGTGCCGGGACAGGGTCCTTCGAGCAGTACTTC
d_call: TRBD2; clone_size: .; j_call: TRBJ2-3; v_call: TRBV5-1; cdr3_aa: CASSYTPGTITDTQYF; cdr3_nt: TGCGCCAGCAGCTATACCCCCGGGACTATCACAGATACGCAGTATTTT
d_call: .; clone_size: .; j_call: TRBJ2-7; v_call: TRBV27; cdr3_aa: CASSREFGQNYEQYF; cdr3_nt: TGTGCCAGCAGTCGAGAATTTGGACAAAACTACGAGCAGTACTTC
d_call: .; clone_size: few; j_call: TRBJ1-5; v_call: TRBV19; cdr3_aa: CASSRLYGSNQPQHF; cdr3_nt: TGTGCCAGTAGTAGACTTTATGGAAGCAATCAGCCCCAGCATTTT
d_call: .; clone_size: few; j_call: TRBJ1-2; v_call: TRBV29-1; cdr3_aa: CSVEGEAYGYTF; cdr3_nt: TGCAGCGTTGAGGGGGAGGCCTATGGCTACACCTTC
d_call: TRBD1; clone_size: few; j_call: TRBJ1-2; v_call: TRBV25-1; cdr3_aa: CASMGGGGTAYGYTF; cdr3_nt: TGTGCCAGCATGGGAGGGGGGGGGACAGCCTATGGCTACACCTTC
d_call: TRBD2; clone_size: few; j_call: TRBJ2-1; v_call: TRBV7-3; cdr3_aa: CASSPTSGGVYEQFF; cdr3_nt: TGTGCCAGCAGCCCGACTAGCGGGGGGGTATATGAGCAGTTCTTC
d_call: TRBD2; clone_size: many; j_call: TRBJ2-5; v_call: TRBV12-3/TRBV12-4; cdr3_aa: CASSFEPGLGSQETQYF; cdr3_nt: TGTGCCAGCAGTTTTGAACCGGGACTAGGGTCCCAAGAGACCCAGTACTTC
d_call: TRBD1; clone_size: .; j_call: TRBJ2-1; v_call: TRBV2; cdr3_aa: CASTLDRGGYNEQFF; cdr3_nt: TGTGCCAGCACCCTTGACAGGGGAGGTTACAATGAGCAGTTCTTC
d_call: .; clone_size: few; j_call: TRBJ1-1; v_call: TRBV12-3/TRBV12-4; cdr3_aa: CASSFTGYNAEAFF; cdr3_nt: TGTGCCAGCAGTTTCACAGGGTACAACGCTGAAGCTTTCTTT
d_call: .; clone_size: many; j_call: TRBJ2-4; v_call: TRBV29-1; cdr3_aa: CSVGDTKNIQYF; cdr3_nt: TGCAGCGTAGGGGACACCAAAAACATTCAGTACTTC
d_call: .; clone_size: .; j_call: TRBJ1-1; v_call: TRBV3-1; cdr3_aa: CASSPTARNTEAFF; cdr3_nt: TGTGCCAGCAGCCCAACCGCCCGGAACACTGAAGCTTTCTTT
d_call: .; clone_size: .; j_call: TRBJ1-5; v_call: TRBV12-3/TRBV12-4; cdr3_aa: CASRATGIRNQPQHF; cdr3_nt: TGTGCCAGCAGAGCTACAGGGATTCGCAATCAGCCCCAGCATTTT
d_call: .; clone_size: .; j_call: TRBJ2-2; v_call: TRBV20-1; cdr3_aa: CSARRDPGGELFF; cdr3_nt: TGCAGTGCTAGGAGGGACCCGGGGGGGGAGCTGTTTTTT
d_call: TRBD2; clone_size: .; j_call: TRBJ2-7; v_call: TRBV7-2; cdr3_aa: CASSFGLAEAQYF; cdr3_nt: TGTGCCAGCAGCTTCGGGCTAGCGGAGGCGCAGTACTTC
d_call: TRBD2; clone_size: .; j_call: TRBJ2-1; v_call: TRBV4-3; cdr3_aa: CASSQDSGRGYNEQFF; cdr3_nt: TGCGCCAGCAGCCAAGATAGCGGGAGGGGCTACAATGAGCAGTTCTTC
d_call: .; clone_size: .; j_call: TRBJ1-1; v_call: TRBV6-1; cdr3_aa: CASRDYNTEAFF; cdr3_nt: TGTGCCAGCCGGGACTACAACACTGAAGCTTTCTTT
d_call: .; clone_size: .; j_call: TRBJ2-2; v_call: TRBV4-1; cdr3_aa: CASSQSGLYTGEQFF; cdr3_nt: TGCGCCAGCAGCCAGTCAGGACTTTACACCGGGGAGCAGTTTTTT
d_call: TRBD1; clone_size: .; j_call: TRBJ1-2; v_call: TRBV20-1; cdr3_aa: CSASTGGDGYTF; cdr3_nt: TGCAGTGCCTCGACAGGGGGCGATGGCTACACCTTC
d_call: .; clone_size: few; j_call: TRBJ2-1; v_call: TRBV7-2; cdr3_aa: CASSLGRASYNEQFF; cdr3_nt: TGTGCCAGCAGCTTAGGAAGGGCGTCCTACAATGAGCAGTTCTTC
d_call: .; clone_size: few; j_call: TRBJ1-5; v_call: TRBV4-1; cdr3_aa: CASSPRQGNQPQHF; cdr3_nt: TGCGCCAGCAGCCCGAGGCAGGGTAACCAGCCCCAGCATTTT
d_call: .; clone_size: .; j_call: TRBJ1-1; v_call: TRBV20-1; cdr3_aa: CSAKGGRYTEAFF; cdr3_nt: TGCAGTGCTAAAGGAGGTCGGTACACTGAAGCTTTCTTT
d_call: TRBD2; clone_size: .; j_call: TRBJ2-3; v_call: TRBV20-1; cdr3_aa: CSAIVGLAGGTSTDTQYF; cdr3_nt: TGCAGTGCCATAGTAGGGCTAGCGGGGGGGACTAGCACAGATACGCAGTATTTT
d_call: TRBD1; clone_size: .; j_call: TRBJ1-6; v_call: TRBV5-1; cdr3_aa: CASSSGQGLVALHF; cdr3_nt: TGCGCCAGCAGCTCGGGACAGGGCCTTGTGGCCCTCCACTTT
d_call: .; clone_size: .; j_call: TRBJ2-1; v_call: TRBV6-2/TRBV6-3; cdr3_aa: CASTQGAAPNEQFF; cdr3_nt: TGTGCCAGCACCCAAGGGGCAGCACCCAATGAGCAGTTCTTC
d_call: TRBD2; clone_size: .; j_call: TRBJ2-7; v_call: TRBV7-9; cdr3_aa: CASSDSASGRFYEQYF; cdr3_nt: TGTGCCAGCAGCGACTCGGCGAGCGGGAGGTTCTACGAGCAGTACTTC